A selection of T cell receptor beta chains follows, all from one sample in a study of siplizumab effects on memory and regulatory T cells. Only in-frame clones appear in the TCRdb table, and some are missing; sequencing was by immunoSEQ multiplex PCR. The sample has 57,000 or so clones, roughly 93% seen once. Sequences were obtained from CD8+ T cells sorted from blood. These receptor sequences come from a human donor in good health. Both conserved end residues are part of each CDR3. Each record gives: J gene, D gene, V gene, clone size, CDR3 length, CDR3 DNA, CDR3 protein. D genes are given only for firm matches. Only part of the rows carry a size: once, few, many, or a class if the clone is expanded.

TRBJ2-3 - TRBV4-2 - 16 TGTGCCAGCAGCCAAGGGTTAGCGGAAGGCACAGATACGCAGTATTTT CASSQGLAEGTDTQYF
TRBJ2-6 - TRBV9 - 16 TGTGCCAGCAGCGTAGGGAGGGCGTCTGGGGCCAACGTCCTGACTTTC CASSVGRASGANVLTF
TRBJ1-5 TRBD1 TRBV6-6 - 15 TGTGCCAGCACCGTGGACAGGGAGTATAATCAGCCCCAGCATTTT CASTVDREYNQPQHF
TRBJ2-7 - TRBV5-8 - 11 TGTGCCAGCAGCGTCGACTACGAGCAGTACTTC CASSVDYEQYF
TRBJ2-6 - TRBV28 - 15 TGTGCCAGCACCCGGGGCCACTCTGGGGCCAACGTCCTGACTTTC CASTRGHSGANVLTF
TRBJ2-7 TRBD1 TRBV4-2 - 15 TGTGCCAGCAGCCAAGAAGGACAGGGAGGATACGAGCAGTACTTC CASSQEGQGGYEQYF
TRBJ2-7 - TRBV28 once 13 TGTGCCAGCAGCTTTTCTCCCAGTATGGAGCAGTACTTC CASSFSPSMEQYF
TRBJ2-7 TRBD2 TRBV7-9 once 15 TGTGCCAGCAGCCCCGGGCTAGCGGGCTCCTACGAGCAGTACTTC CASSPGLAGSYEQYF
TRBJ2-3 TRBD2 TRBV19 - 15 TGTGCCAGTAGTACGACTAGCGGGAGGATGGATACGCAGTATTTT CASSTTSGRMDTQYF
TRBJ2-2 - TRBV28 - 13 TGTGCCAGCACAGCGACGAACGGCGGGGAGCTGTTTTTT CASTATNGGELFF
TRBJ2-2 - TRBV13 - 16 TGTGCCAGCAGCGCCACCGGGACGGAGAACACCGGGGAGCTGTTTTTT CASSATGTENTGELFF
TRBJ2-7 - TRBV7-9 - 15 TGTGCCACTAACGCCGGAGACAGGACCCACTACGAGCAGTACTTC CATNAGDRTHYEQYF
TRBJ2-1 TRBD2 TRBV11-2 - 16 TGTGCCAGCAGTTACGGACTAGCTGGCCGGGGGGGTGAGCAGTTCTTC CASSYGLAGRGGEQFF
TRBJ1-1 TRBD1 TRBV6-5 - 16 TGTGCCAGCAGTTACCCGAACCGACAGGGGAACACTGAAGCTTTCTTT CASSYPNRQGNTEAFF
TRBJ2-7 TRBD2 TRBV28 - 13 TGTGCCAGCAGTTCGACTAGCGGGAACGAGCAGTACTTC CASSSTSGNEQYF
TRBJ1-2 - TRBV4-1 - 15 TGCGCCAGCAGCCAATCGACGGAGTTCAACTATGGCTACACCTTC CASSQSTEFNYGYTF
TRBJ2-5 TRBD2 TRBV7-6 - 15 TGTGCCAGCAGCGAATTCCTAGCGGTCCAAGAGACCCAGTACTTC CASSEFLAVQETQYF